The 5 T cell receptor beta chains below come from one sample, sequenced in a study of blood T cell repertoires in COVID-19. The repertoire was sequenced with immunoSEQ multiplex PCR; TCRdb's copy has only in-frame clones and lacks some. The sample shows tens of thousands of clones, 87% of them seen only once. Source material: peripheral blood. The receptors were gathered from a woman of 80 years or more with COVID-19, enrolled during active disease.

This chain links TRBV28 with TRBJ1-1; 8 nucleotides agree with TRBD1. The trim removed 8 bases at V and 5 bases at J, leaving 7 bases unmatched. There are 13 residues in the CDR3. In germline, CDR1 is MDHEN, CDR2 SYDVKM. The CDR3 sequence: CASCTGGRTEAFF. The DNA of the CDR3 is TGTGCCAGCTGTACAGGGGGACGAACTGAAGCTTTCTTT.

This clone was recorded only once. The genes are TRBV6-5 and TRBJ2-1, with 8 bases fitting TRBD2. CDR3 length: 14 amino acids. The ends lost 6 bases at V and 6 bases at J; junction bases unmatched: 7. Germline loops: CDR1 MNHEY, CDR2 SVGAGI. For the CDR3, the DNA is TGTGCCAGCAGGGCGAGCGGGAGAACCAATGAGCAGTTCTTC. This codes for CASRASGRTNEQFF.

The J gene is TRBJ1-5, the V gene TRBV7-8; D gene unclear. The CDR3 runs to 16 residues. Trimming shortened V by 1 base and J by 1 base, and 11 bases separated the two germline ends. CDR1 and CDR2 (germline): SGHVS, FQNEAQ. This chain's CDR3 is CASSLERRPSNQPQHF. CDR3 bases: TGTGCCAGCAGCTTAGAAAGGAGACCAAGCAATCAGCCCCAGCATTTT.

This clone was picked up one time. The chain links TRBV19 to TRBJ2-7; 12 bases match TRBD2. Germline V gives CDR1 LNHDA, CDR2 SQIVND (reference sequence). CDR3 size: 19 residues. V trimming: 3 bases; J trimming: 1 base; junction bases outside the gene matches: 13. This CDR3 is CASSIIRLAGENQSYEQYF. CDR3 coding DNA: TGTGCCAGTAGTATTATTCGACTAGCGGGAGAGAACCAGTCCTACGAGCAGTACTTC.

This clone has only a few counts. The chain employs TRBV19 and TRBJ2-7; 8 nucleotides align to TRBD2. Trimming took 5 bases from V and 3 from J; bases not matched to a gene: 15. The CDR3 covers 17 residues. Germline loops: CDR1 LNHDA, CDR2 SQIVND (reference sequence). DNA for the CDR3: TGTGCCAGTAGTTCGCGGGTGGGTAGCGGGACGGTCTACGAGCAGTACTTC. It specifies CASSSRVGSGTVYEQYF.